The sequence of this T cell receptor (beta chain) was determined in a study of cytomegalovirus exposure and HLA in healthy donors. As for the study in general: Earlier, 110 million or so unique TCR beta sequences were recovered from approximately 180 million T cells by an analysis.

PCR amplification relied on 60 Vbeta primers (plus 13 Jbeta primers). The repertoire was sequenced with immunoSEQ multiplex PCR; TCRdb's copy has only in-frame clones and lacks some. The table includes some 180,000 clones, around 76% detected once. Germline V gives CDR1 SGHTA, CDR2 FQGNSA. The V and J ends lost 1 base and 5 bases respectively, with 14 bases between them. This CDR3 comprises 16 residues. These donors counted as nominally healthy when sampled, but unrecorded immune exposures were likely. Study-level points and caveats: A later analysis showed that HLA-associated TCR beta chains had undergone more clonal expansion than equally common others. In a later analysis, an Asian-associated ancestry cluster reportedly showed fewer N-insertions than the approximately 660-donor mean.

Points on this clone: Its specificity is not known.

The TCR sequence derives from a woman in her 30s in good health and CMV-seropositive. Sequencing was carried out using PBMCs. The rearrangement joins TRBV7-2 to TRBJ1-4, with TRBD1 as a possible D gene (6 bases). For the CDR3, the DNA is TGTGCCAGCAGCTTAGTAGGGCGGGGGCACAATGAAAAACTGTTTTTT. This encodes CASSLVGRGHNEKLFF.